The T cell receptor beta chain described here comes from a study of T cell responses to AZD1222 COVID-19 vaccine. This CDR3 region has 16 residues. The germline CDR1 and CDR2 sequences are MNHNS and SASEGT. V was trimmed by 3 bases and J by 2 bases, leaving 17 bases between them. Measured with immunoSEQ multiplex PCR; TCRdb has only the in-frame clones, and not every one. The sample records 100,000 or so clones, about 88% being singletons. Findings and caveats of the study: White British ancestry dominated among donors, who included more females, and clonal diversity was possibly underestimated. Spike-wide coverage was observed for vaccine-associated CD4 TCRs, with dominant responses at 160-218 and 743-854.

On this clone itself: The antigen remains undetermined.

This sequence was found in an adult in good health. The sequenced sample was peripheral blood, obtained on day 0 of AZD1222 vaccination. The chain carries TRBV6-1 and TRBJ2-7; perhaps TRBD2 as D (6 bases). The CDR3 DNA reads TGTGCCAGCAGTGACTTGTTCCGGGACTCCACCTACGAGCAGTACTTC. This sequence encodes CASSDLFRDSTYEQYF.